This TCR beta chain was identified in a study of technical replicates of blood from a handful of donors. The CDR3 consists of 15 residues. Per the germline V gene, CDR1 is MDHEN and CDR2 is SYDVKM. V was cut by 7 bases and J by 3 bases, with 19 bases left in between. Measured with immunoSEQ multiplex PCR; TCRdb has only the in-frame clones, and not every one. The data contain more than 65,000 clones, 85% to 95% of them seen just once; the ten biggest clones take up approximately 0.45%. What was sequenced was T cells isolated from PBMCs. This clonotype was sampled from a human donor in good health. The chain carries TRBV28 and TRBJ2-7, with D possibly being TRBD1 (6 bases). CDR3: CASTWATGINYEQYF. CDR3 nucleotide sequence: TGTGCCAGCACCTGGGCCACAGGGATAAACTACGAGCAGTACTTC.